The 25 T cell receptor beta chains in this list originate from one sample, sequenced in a study of T cells in Graves' hyperthyroidism and ophthalmopathy. RNA transcripts provided the source from which TCR beta CDR3 regions were amplified. First-round RT-PCR with HTBI primers amplified the TCR CDR3 region. TCRdb analysed the multiplex PCR reads with MiXCR anew, one entry per CDR3 protein. The sample gives approximately 360,000 distinct CDR3 sequences, 15% to 18% of which show up once; 28% is in the top ten. Sample: blood. The receptors shown here come from a woman aged 18 to 35 with Graves' hyperthyroidism that later progressed to Graves' ophthalmopathy.

This clonotype occurred a few times. The chain combines TRBV6-1 with TRBJ2-2, with a tentative D call TRBD2 (5 bases). Germline CDR1 MNHNS, CDR2 SASEGT. V dropped 5 bases and J dropped 2 bases, with 15 bases sitting between them. This CDR3 has 16 residues. In nucleotides, the CDR3 is TGTGCCAGCAGTCCCTGGACTGGATTAAACACCGGGGAGCTGTTTTTT. Encoded protein: CASSPWTGLNTGELFF.

The gene calls are TRBV29-1 and TRBJ2-7; TRBD2 aligns across 11 bases. Germline lookup yields CDR1 SQVTM and CDR2 ANQGSEA. After removal of 3 bases from V and 4 bases from J, the junction contained 5 bases not matched to a gene. The CDR3 is 14 amino acids. The CDR3 DNA follows: TGCAGCGTTGACACTAGCGGGAGAGGTTACGAGCAGTACTTC. Its protein product is CSVDTSGRGYEQYF.

This clonotype was observed many times. J is TRBJ2-6 and V is TRBV28; a weak D match, TRBD1 (6 bases). With 5 bases removed from V and 0 bases from J, the gap between germline ends came to 17 bases. CDR1 MDHEN and CDR2 SYDVKM come from the germline V gene. The CDR3 contains 18 residues. The CDR3 DNA sequence: TGTGCCAGCAGTCCTCGGACAGAGAGAGTCTCTGGGGCCAACGTCCTGACTTTC. Translated, it gives CASSPRTERVSGANVLTF. Complete variable domain (other parts from reference TRBV28 and TRBJ2-6): DVKVTQSSRYLVKRTGEKVFLECVQDMDHENMFWYRQDPGLGLRLIYFSYDVKMKEKGDIPEGYSVSREKKERFSLILESASTNQTSMYLCASSPRTERVSGANVLTFGAGSRLTVL.

The chain recombines TRBV6-2 or TRBV6-3 with TRBJ2-3, with 10 nucleotides matching TRBD2. J lost 5 bases, V lost 6 bases, and 5 bases had no gene match. CDR1 MNHEY and CDR2 SVGEGT come from the germline V gene. This CDR3 is 14 amino acids long. The CDR3 bases are TGTGCCAGCAGGCTAGCGGGAGTGGTAGATACGCAGTATTTT. It translates to CASRLAGVVDTQYF.

This clonotype came up once. J is TRBJ2-7 and V is TRBV10-3, with TRBD2 matching over 11 bases. The length of the CDR3 is 15 residues. Germline CDR1 is ENHRY and CDR2 is SYGVKD. The J segment lost 4 bases and the V segment lost 2 bases, leaving 4 bases of the junction unmatched. The chain's CDR3 is CAISESLAGGYEQYF. The DNA for the CDR3 is TGTGCCATCAGTGAGAGCCTAGCGGGAGGTTACGAGCAGTACTTC.

This clonotype has a handful of counts. The V call is TRBV5-1, the J call TRBJ2-3; the D is unclear. This CDR3 region has 14 residues. V shed 0 bases and J shed 2 bases, with 7 bases lying between them. Germline loops: CDR1 SGHRS, CDR2 YFSETQ. As DNA, the CDR3 is TGCGCCAGCAGCTTGGGGCAGGACACAGATACGCAGTATTTT. Protein product: CASSLGQDTDTQYF.

This clonotype was observed many times. The chain employs TRBV27 and TRBJ2-3; TRBD1 or TRBD2 may be the D gene (5 bases each). CDR1 MNHEY and CDR2 SMNVEV come from the germline V gene (reference sequence). The germline V and J ends were trimmed by 1 base and 1 base, with 12 bases remaining between them. The CDR3 extends over 16 amino acids. In DNA, the CDR3 is TGTGCCAGCAGTTTATACTCAGGGAGCGGCACAGATACGCAGTATTTT. This gives the protein CASSLYSGSGTDTQYF.

The table lists this clonotype with many counts. The chain links TRBV10-3 to TRBJ1-3; D remains unclear. V shed 4 bases and J shed 3 bases, with 10 bases lying between them. Germline V gene lookup returns CDR1 ENHRY and CDR2 SYGVKD. This CDR3 spans 14 amino acids. CDR3 residues: CAISARTDGNTIYF. DNA for the CDR3: TGTGCCATCAGTGCCCGGACGGATGGAAACACCATATATTTT.

The table lists this clonotype with many counts. This chain connects TRBV6-2 or TRBV6-3 to TRBJ2-1; no firm D call. Germline V CDR1 and CDR2: MNHEY, SVGEGT. This CDR3 region has 14 residues. V lost 7 bases, J lost 4 bases, and 14 bases lay in between. The CDR3 coding sequence is TGTGCCAGCATTAAAGGTCTCCCTTACAATGAGCAGTTCTTC. This sequence encodes CASIKGLPYNEQFF.

This chain's CDR3 is CATRRYEQYF. The CDR3 coding sequence is TGTGCCACCCGGAGGTACGAGCAGTACTTC. The V and J genes are TRBV14 and TRBJ2-7, with D perhaps TRBD2 (5 bases). Trimming pared 10 bases from V and 4 bases from J, leaving 8 bases between. This CDR3 region has 10 residues. Germline V gene lookup returns CDR1 SGHDN and CDR2 FVKESK.

This clonotype showed up many times. The chain links TRBV20-1 to TRBJ2-7; D might be TRBD1 (6 bases). Germline loops: CDR1 DFQATT, CDR2 SNEGSKA (reference sequence). This CDR3 comprises 14 residues. The germline V and J ends were trimmed by 2 bases and 2 bases, with 13 bases remaining between them. CDR3 residues: CSARLDRNPYEQYF. The CDR3 DNA is TGCAGTGCTAGACTAGACAGGAACCCCTACGAGCAGTACTTC.

In its sample, this clonotype was seen many times. CDR3 DNA sequence: TGTGCCAGCAGCCATCTAGCGGGAGGGCCCCACAATGAGCAGTTCTTC. Its protein product is CASSHLAGGPHNEQFF. This sequence joins TRBV3-1 and TRBJ2-1; 12 nucleotides agree with TRBD2. The V segment lost 3 bases and the J segment 5 bases; nucleotides outside the gene matches: 5. The CDR3 is made up of 16 amino acids. Germline V gene lookup returns CDR1 LGHDT and CDR2 YNNKEL (reference sequence).

V usage is TRBV28 and J usage is TRBJ2-7; TRBD1 agrees at 8 bases. Trimming took 5 bases from V and 2 from J; bases not matched to a gene: 8. Germline V gene sequence: CDR1 MDHEN, CDR2 SYDVKM. CDR3 length equals 15 residues. The CDR3 nucleotides read TGTGCCAGCAGTCGCCGGGACAGGATCACCTACGAGCAGTACTTC. It specifies CASSRRDRITYEQYF. Filled out from reference TRBV28 and TRBJ2-7, the complete variable domain reads DVKVTQSSRYLVKRTGEKVFLECVQDMDHENMFWYRQDPGLGLRLIYFSYDVKMKEKGDIPEGYSVSREKKERFSLILESASTNQTSMYLCASSRRDRITYEQYFGPGTRLTVT.

This chain uses TRBV5-5 with TRBJ2-5; TRBD2 matches at 12 bases. The V and J ends lost 2 bases and 6 bases, in that order; junction bases with no gene match: 5. This CDR3 spans 15 amino acids. The germline CDR1 and CDR2 sequences are SGHKS and YYEKEE (reference sequence). CDR3 in amino acids: CASSLQTSGRKTQYF. The CDR3 nucleotides read TGTGCCAGCAGCTTACAGACTAGCGGGAGAAAGACCCAGTACTTC.

The gene calls are TRBV7-3 and TRBJ2-1; TRBD2 matches 11 bases. The CDR3 runs to 14 residues. Germline CDR1 and CDR2: SGHTA and FQGTGA. Germline trimming cut 5 bases from V and 8 bases from J; bases unmatched to any gene: 5. Here the CDR3 DNA reads TGTGCCAGCAGCGCCGCTAGCGGGAGGTATGAGCAGTTCTTC. Its protein is CASSAASGRYEQFF.

This clonotype came up a few times. The chain joins TRBV27 to TRBJ2-1; D remains unclear. Germline lookup yields CDR1 MNHEY and CDR2 SMNVEV (reference sequence). Trimming pared 3 bases from V and 9 bases from J, leaving 9 bases between. There are 12 residues in the CDR3. CDR3 in amino acids: CASSLSGAEQFF. CDR3 nucleotide sequence: TGTGCCAGCAGTTTGTCGGGCGCTGAGCAGTTCTTC.

This clonotype showed up many times. The chain recombines TRBV7-2 with TRBJ1-2; the D gene is possibly TRBD1 (6 bases). The germline V gene has CDR1 SGHTA and CDR2 FQGNSA. The V end was cut by 4 bases, the J end by 2 bases, with 11 bases between. The CDR3 covers 14 residues. The CDR3 reads CASSSTGMNYGYTF. The CDR3 DNA sequence: TGTGCCAGCAGCTCTACAGGGATGAACTATGGCTACACCTTC. Full variable domain (rest looked up from reference TRBV7-2 and TRBJ1-2): GAGVSQSPSNKVTEKGKDVELRCDPISGHTALYWYRQSLGQGLEFLIYFQGNSAPDKSGLPSDRFSAERTGGSVSTLTIQRTQQEDSAVYLCASSSTGMNYGYTFGSGTRLTVV.

This clonotype has more than one count but fewer than ten. V gene TRBV12-3 or TRBV12-4 combines with J gene TRBJ1-5; D not certain. There are 13 residues in the CDR3. The V gene lost 7 bases and the J gene lost 11 bases, with 18 bases spanning the gap. CDR3 bases: TGTGCCAGCAAGTCCCGTGAGACCCGTTCCCAGCATTTT. Translation: CASKSRETRSQHF.

Ten or more counts support this clonotype. The genes are TRBV28 and TRBJ2-2; D gene ambiguous. CDR1 is MDHEN and CDR2 is SYDVKM in the germline V gene. The germline V and J ends were trimmed by 2 bases and 5 bases, with 6 bases remaining between them. The CDR3 sequence is 13 residues long. The DNA of the CDR3 is TGTGCCAGCAGTTTACACGGTACCGGGGAGCTGTTTTTT. Its protein product is CASSLHGTGELFF. Variable domain in full (rest from reference TRBV28 and TRBJ2-2): DVKVTQSSRYLVKRTGEKVFLECVQDMDHENMFWYRQDPGLGLRLIYFSYDVKMKEKGDIPEGYSVSREKKERFSLILESASTNQTSMYLCASSLHGTGELFFGEGSRLTVL.

This clonotype was found a few times. Because it lacks the conserved phenylalanine or tryptophan at the end, this CDR3 is likely a read error. V usage is TRBV6-5 and J usage is TRBJ2-5; TRBD1 is a possible D gene (6 bases). V shed 6 bases and J shed 3 bases, with 8 bases lying between them. Per germline, CDR1 MNHEY and CDR2 SVGAGI. This CDR3 has 12 residues. CDR3 residues: CASSYREETQYL. The CDR3, as DNA: TGTGCCAGCAGCTACAGGGAAGAGACCCAGTACCTC.

Points on this clonotype: A read error is possible here, since a much larger clone lies one base away. V and J are TRBV6-5 and TRBJ2-1; the D gene is possibly TRBD1 (6 bases). CDR3 size: 13 residues. Germline V gene lookup returns CDR1 MNHEY and CDR2 SVGAGI. This CDR3 reads CAGSHRVSNEQFF. Here the CDR3 DNA reads TGTGCCGGCAGTCACAGGGTGTCCAATGAGCAGTTCTTC.

Many counts were recorded for this clonotype. The CDR3 DNA follows: TGTGCCAGCAGCTCAGGGACAGCCAAAAACATTCAGTACTTC. Translating gives CASSSGTAKNIQYF. V usage is TRBV7-8 and J usage is TRBJ2-4; the D call may be TRBD1 or TRBD2 (5 bases each). Between the trimmed V and J ends, which lost 4 bases and 0 bases, there was a span of 7 bases. Germline V gene data show CDR1 as SGHVS and CDR2 as FQNEAQ. This CDR3 spans 14 amino acids.

This chain connects TRBV20-1 to TRBJ2-7, with D possibly matching TRBD1 (5 bases). Germline CDR1 and CDR2: DFQATT and SNEGSKA (reference sequence). CDR3 length: 11 amino acids. Trimming cost V 8 bases and J 1 base, with 9 bases left between them. The CDR3 sequence is CSLQESYEQYF. In nucleotides, the CDR3 is TGCAGTTTACAGGAATCCTACGAGCAGTACTTC.

This clonotype was seen more than once but under ten times. This may be a read error: a much more frequent sequence differs by one nucleotide. The chain links TRBV28 to TRBJ1-1; no definite D call. From germline, CDR1 is MDHEN and CDR2 SYDVKM. The V gene lost 4 bases and the J gene lost 4 bases, with 19 bases spanning the gap. The CDR3 is 16 amino acids. CDR3 nucleotides: TGTGCCAGCAGTTATGGGCCACGGGAACTTAGCACTGAAGCTTTCTTT. Residues: CASSYGPRELSTEAFF.

This clonotype was seen ten or more times. The gene calls are TRBV7-2 and TRBJ2-5, with TRBD2 as a possible D gene (5 bases). Germline V gene data show CDR1 as SGHTA and CDR2 as FQGNSA. Trimming pared 0 bases from V and 5 bases from J, leaving 10 bases between. The CDR3 sequence is 14 residues long. In nucleotides, the CDR3 is TGTGCCAGCAGCTTAGCTCGGGGAACTGAGACCCAGTACTTC. Protein: CASSLARGTETQYF.